This passage covers 23 T cell receptor beta chains from one sample sequenced in a study of T cells after yellow fever vaccination. TCRdb analysed the 5' RACE reads with MiXCR anew, one entry per CDR3 protein. Found here are hundreds of thousands of distinct CDR3 sequences, roughly 13% of them singletons; the top ten hold roughly an eighth. Material: PBMCs, obtained on the day of the yellow fever booster vaccination. These receptors were collected from a man younger than 40 who received the YFV17D yellow fever vaccine.

This clonotype was observed a handful of times. The V gene is TRBV20-1, the J gene TRBJ2-3, with D perhaps TRBD1 or TRBD2 (6 bases each). CDR1 and CDR2 (germline): DFQATT, SNEGSKA (reference sequence). The V and J ends lost 5 bases and 3 bases respectively, with 12 bases between them. This CDR3 is 13 amino acids long. CDR3 in DNA: TGCAGTGCTGTCCTAGGGGGGACAGATACGCAGTATTTT. This gives the protein CSAVLGGTDTQYF.

J is TRBJ2-7 and V is TRBV18; 8 bases align to TRBD2. The CDR3 consists of 17 residues. Looked up from germline, CDR1 is KGHSH and CDR2 is LQKENI. With 3 bases clipped from V and 0 bases from J, the junction kept 10 bases outside the gene matches. The CDR3 spells CASSPTAGVLHSYEQYF. The CDR3 nucleotides read TGTGCCAGCTCACCGACAGCGGGAGTGCTCCACTCCTACGAGCAGTACTTC.

This clonotype showed up just a few times. The rearrangement joins TRBV3-1 to TRBJ1-5; D unclear. Trimming took off 0 bases at V and 3 bases at J, with 3 bases between the two ends. This CDR3 spans 13 amino acids. The V gene's germline CDR1 is LGHDT and CDR2 YNNKEL (reference sequence). CDR3 nucleotide sequence: TGTGCCAGCAGCCAAGATTACAATCAGCCCCAGCATTTT. It is translated as CASSQDYNQPQHF.

The chain employs TRBV24-1 and TRBJ2-1, with 7 positions matching TRBD2. Germline V gene lookup returns CDR1 KGHDR and CDR2 SFDVKD. V shed 5 bases, J shed 4 bases, and the junction held 22 bases outside the gene matches. There are 20 residues in the CDR3. The CDR3 is CATSALLGGVAGVAYNEQFF. CDR3 nucleotides: TGTGCCACCAGTGCCCTCCTAGGAGGGGTGGCGGGAGTGGCGTACAATGAGCAGTTCTTC.

A few counts support this clonotype. V usage is TRBV11-2 and J usage is TRBJ1-6; no definite D call. The CDR3 length is 14 residues. V was shortened by 2 bases and J by 10 bases, with 12 bases between the two germline ends. The V gene's germline CDR1 is SGHAT and CDR2 FQNNGV. This CDR3 reads CASSLIGNRSPLHF. CDR3 nucleotide sequence: TGTGCCAGCAGCTTAATAGGGAATAGATCACCCCTCCACTTT. Together with reference TRBV11-2 and TRBJ1-6, the CDR3 gives the full variable domain: EAGVAQSPRYKIIEKRQSVAFWCNPISGHATLYWYQQILGQGPKLLIQFQNNGVVDDSQLPKDRFSAERLKGVDSTLKIQPAKLEDSAVYLCASSLIGNRSPLHFGNGTRLTVT.

The CDR3 nucleotides are TGCGCCAGCAGCAGGGACCTCAATCAGCCCCAGCATTTT. Protein product: CASSRDLNQPQHF. This chain joins TRBV5-1 and TRBJ1-5; D may be TRBD1 (5 bases). Germline CDR1 is SGHRS and CDR2 is YFSETQ. The V gene lost 4 bases and the J gene lost 3 bases, with 8 bases spanning the gap. The CDR3 is 13 residues long.

The V call is TRBV6-5, the J call TRBJ2-3; 12 bases are shared with TRBD2. From germline, CDR1 is MNHEY and CDR2 SVGAGI. Germline trimming cut 2 bases from V and 7 bases from J; bases unmatched to any gene: 7. This CDR3 has 16 residues. The CDR3 sequence: CASSYAASGRVNTQYF. The DNA of the CDR3 is TGTGCCAGCAGTTACGCGGCTAGCGGGAGGGTGAATACGCAGTATTTT.

V usage is TRBV27 and J usage is TRBJ2-3; 11 positions agree with TRBD2. Per the germline V gene, CDR1 is MNHEY and CDR2 is SMNVEV (reference sequence). V was pared by 8 bases and J by 5 bases, with 9 bases of the junction left unmatched. This CDR3 is built from 15 residues. DNA for the CDR3: TGTGCCAGCGGCATAGCGGGAGGGCCGGGAGATACGCAGTATTTT. Its translation is CASGIAGGPGDTQYF.

This clonotype has at least ten counts. This sequence joins TRBV5-1 and TRBJ2-2; weak D call: TRBD1 (6 bases). V lost 0 bases and J lost 3, with 9 bases in between. The CDR3 runs 15 residues. Germline V gene sequence: CDR1 SGHRS, CDR2 YFSETQ. The CDR3 spells CASSLDRADTGELFF. In DNA form, the CDR3 reads TGCGCCAGCAGCTTGGACAGGGCCGACACCGGGGAGCTGTTTTTT.

This clonotype was seen a handful of times. The chain links TRBV6-2 or TRBV6-3 to TRBJ2-1, with a weak D call TRBD1 (5 bases). V dropped 5 bases and J dropped 2 bases, with 10 bases sitting between them. CDR3 length equals 14 residues. CDR1 and CDR2 (germline): MNHEY, SVGEGT. The DNA for the CDR3 is TGTGCCAGCAGTACCCACAGGACCTACAATGAGCAGTTCTTC. This codes for CASSTHRTYNEQFF.

Notes on this clonotype: At one boundary the junction diverges from the germline segment, which might be a read error. The chain employs TRBV6-6 and TRBJ1-6; D may be TRBD1 (5 bases). Germline V lookup: CDR1 MNHNY, CDR2 SVGAGI (reference sequence). This CDR3 contains 8 residues. The CDR3 region is CALRVSRF. DNA for the CDR3: TGTGCCCTCAGGGTATCGCGCTTT.

In DNA form, the CDR3 reads TGTGCCAGCAGCCAGACGGGAGGGCCGGGCAATGAGCAGTTCTTC. Protein sequence: CASSQTGGPGNEQFF. The chain has TRBV7-2 and TRBJ2-1; 8 nucleotides line up with TRBD2. Germline V gives CDR1 SGHTA, CDR2 FQGNSA. The CDR3 is 15 residues long. Trimming removed 5 bases from V and 6 bases from J; junction bases left unmatched: 9.

The chain carries TRBV11-2 and TRBJ2-3; no clear D gene. Trimming took 5 bases from V and 6 from J, leaving 15 bases between them. Germline V CDR1 and CDR2: SGHAT, FQNNGV. The CDR3 loop spans 14 amino acids. For the CDR3, the DNA is TGTGCCAGCAGCCAGTTCGGGCCGATGGATACGCAGTATTTT. This codes for CASSQFGPMDTQYF.

Notes on this clonotype: No conserved phenylalanine or tryptophan is present at the end of the CDR3, so a read error is the likely explanation. The genes are TRBV11-2 and TRBJ2-7, with 10 bases matching TRBD2. The CDR3 length is 15 residues. The germline gives CDR1 SGHAT, CDR2 FQNNGV. V was pared by 2 bases and J by 3 bases, with 4 bases of the junction left unmatched. The CDR3 is CASSLPGLAVYEQYL. DNA of the CDR3: TGTGCCAGCAGCTTACCAGGACTAGCGGTCTACGAGCAGTACCTC.

This clonotype has a handful of counts. This sequence joins TRBV9 and TRBJ2-3; a possible D gene is TRBD1 (5 bases). This CDR3 is built from 16 residues. Germline CDR1 SGDLS, CDR2 YYNGEE. V lost 0 bases and J 2 bases, leaving 13 bases between the germline ends. The CDR3 loop reads CASSVGEQEFTDTQYF. CDR3 DNA sequence: TGTGCCAGCAGCGTAGGTGAACAGGAATTCACAGATACGCAGTATTTT.

This chain joins TRBV19 and TRBJ1-5, with 8 bases aligning to TRBD1. CDR1 and CDR2 from the germline V gene are LNHDA and SQIVND (reference sequence). The CDR3 length is 15 residues. V lost 6 bases and J lost 9; bases outside the gene matches: 13. This CDR3 reads CASRPTSTGGVPQHF. The CDR3 DNA reads TGTGCCAGTAGGCCAACTTCCACAGGGGGGGTGCCCCAGCATTTT. Filled out from reference TRBV19 and TRBJ1-5, the complete variable domain reads DGGITQSPKYLFRKEGQNVTLSCEQNLNHDAMYWYRQDPGQGLRLIYYSQIVNDFQKGDIAEGYSVSREKKESFPLTVTSAQKNPTAFYLCASRPTSTGGVPQHFGDGTRLSIL.

This clonotype came up many times. The chain uses TRBV7-9 and TRBJ2-2; 9 bases are shared with TRBD1. Germline V gene lookup returns CDR1 SEHNR and CDR2 FQNEAQ (reference sequence). The V segment lost 3 bases and the J segment 4 bases; nucleotides outside the gene matches: 3. The CDR3 spans 15 residues. The CDR3 is CASSFGTGFTGELFF. The CDR3 DNA reads TGTGCCAGCAGCTTCGGGACAGGGTTCACCGGGGAGCTGTTTTTT.

This clonotype appeared a few times. The rearrangement uses TRBV4-3 and TRBJ1-1; TRBD1 aligns across 8 bases. With 2 bases clipped from V and 4 bases from J, the junction kept 3 bases outside the gene matches. The CDR3 has 14 amino acids. Germline lookup yields CDR1 LGHNA and CDR2 YSLEER. The CDR3 spells CASSQLDRGTEAFF. CDR3 in DNA: TGCGCCAGCAGCCAACTCGACAGGGGCACTGAAGCTTTCTTT.

This clonotype was counted only a few times. The chain uses TRBV6-5 and TRBJ2-3, with no clear D. The V and J ends lost 5 bases and 2 bases respectively, with 11 bases between them. CDR1 MNHEY and CDR2 SVGAGI come from the germline V gene. The CDR3 totals 14 residues. The CDR3 loop is CASSLTPYTDTQYF. The DNA of the CDR3 is TGTGCCAGCAGTCTAACTCCTTACACAGATACGCAGTATTTT.

The chain uses TRBV12-3 or TRBV12-4 and TRBJ2-3; D might be TRBD2 (7 bases). V lost 7 bases and J 3 bases, leaving 17 bases between the germline ends. The length of the CDR3 is 15 residues. The CDR3 bases are TGTGCCAGCAATAAAGGGGGAGGGCCTACAGATACGCAGTATTTT. Amino acid sequence: CASNKGGGPTDTQYF.

This clonotype was counted only a few times. V gene TRBV12-3 or TRBV12-4 combines with J gene TRBJ2-7; 7 bases map to TRBD2. The length of the CDR3 is 15 residues. J was trimmed by 3 bases and V by 2 bases; bases with no gene match: 7. The DNA of the CDR3 is TGTGCCAGCAGTTTACACCGGGGGGAGGGCTACGAGCAGTACTTC. Encoded protein: CASSLHRGEGYEQYF.

Many counts were recorded for this clonotype. This chain connects TRBV5-8 to TRBJ2-2; D remains ambiguous. The CDR3 consists of 15 residues. Trimming took 4 bases from V and 2 from J, leaving 12 bases between them. Germline lookup yields CDR1 SGHTS and CDR2 YDEGEE. CDR3 coding DNA: TGTGCCAGCAGCCGTGACCTGATCAACACCGGGGAGCTGTTTTTT. Translating it yields CASSRDLINTGELFF.

This clonotype was counted only a few times. The chain combines TRBV20-1 with TRBJ1-5; D might be TRBD1 (5 bases). The V gene lost 3 bases and the J gene lost 6 bases, with 15 bases spanning the gap. Germline V gene sequence: CDR1 DFQATT, CDR2 SNEGSKA (reference sequence). This CDR3 spans 14 amino acids. CDR3 region: CSARPGTLVQPQHF. DNA for the CDR3: TGCAGTGCTAGGCCGGGGACCCTAGTTCAGCCCCAGCATTTT.